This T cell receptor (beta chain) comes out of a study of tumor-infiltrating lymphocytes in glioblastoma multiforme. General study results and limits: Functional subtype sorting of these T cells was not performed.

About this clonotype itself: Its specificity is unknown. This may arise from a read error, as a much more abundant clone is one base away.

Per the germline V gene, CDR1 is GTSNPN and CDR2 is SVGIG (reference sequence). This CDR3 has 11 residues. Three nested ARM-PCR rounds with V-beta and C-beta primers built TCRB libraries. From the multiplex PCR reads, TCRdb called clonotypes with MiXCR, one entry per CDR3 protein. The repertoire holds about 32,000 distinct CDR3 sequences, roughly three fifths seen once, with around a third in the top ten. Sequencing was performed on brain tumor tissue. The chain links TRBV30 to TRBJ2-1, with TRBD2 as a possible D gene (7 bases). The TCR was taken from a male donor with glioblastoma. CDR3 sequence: CVWGRGNEQFF. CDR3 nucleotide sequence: TGTGTCTGGGGGCGGGGGAATGAGCAGTTCTTC.